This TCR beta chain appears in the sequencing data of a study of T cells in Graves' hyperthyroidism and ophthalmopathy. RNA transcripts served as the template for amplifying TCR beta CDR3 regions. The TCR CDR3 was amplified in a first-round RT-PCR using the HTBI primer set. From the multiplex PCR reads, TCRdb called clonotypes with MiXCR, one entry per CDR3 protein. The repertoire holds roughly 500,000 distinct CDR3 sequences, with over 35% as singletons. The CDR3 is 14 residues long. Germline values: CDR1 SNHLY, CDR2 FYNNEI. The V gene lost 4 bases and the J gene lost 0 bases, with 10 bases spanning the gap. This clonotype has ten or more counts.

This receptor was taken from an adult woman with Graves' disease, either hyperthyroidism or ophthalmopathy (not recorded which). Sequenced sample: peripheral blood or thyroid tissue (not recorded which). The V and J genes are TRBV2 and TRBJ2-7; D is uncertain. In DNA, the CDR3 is TGTGCCAGCAGTGTGGCCAGGCTCTCCTACGAGCAGTACTTC. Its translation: CASSVARLSYEQYF.